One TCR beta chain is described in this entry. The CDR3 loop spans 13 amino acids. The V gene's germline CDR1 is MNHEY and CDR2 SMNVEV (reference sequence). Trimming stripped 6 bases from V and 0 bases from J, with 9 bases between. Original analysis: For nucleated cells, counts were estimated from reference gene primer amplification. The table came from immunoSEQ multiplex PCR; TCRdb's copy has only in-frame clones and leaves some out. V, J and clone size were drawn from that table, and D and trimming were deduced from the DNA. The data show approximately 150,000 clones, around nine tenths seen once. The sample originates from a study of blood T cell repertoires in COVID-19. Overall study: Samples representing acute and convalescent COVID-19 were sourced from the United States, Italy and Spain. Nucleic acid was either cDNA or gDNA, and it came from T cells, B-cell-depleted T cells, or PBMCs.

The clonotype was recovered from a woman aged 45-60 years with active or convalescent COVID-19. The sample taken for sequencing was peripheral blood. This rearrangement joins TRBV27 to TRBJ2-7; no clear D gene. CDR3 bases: TGTGCCAGCAGCGACTCGAGCTCCTACGAGCAGTACTTC. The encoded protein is CASSDSSSYEQYF.